This passage covers 18 T cell receptor beta chains from one sample sequenced in a study of response to subunit inactivated influenza vaccine. One entry per CDR3 protein results from TCRdb running MiXCR on the RT-PCR reads. The sample records 150,000 or so distinct CDR3 sequences, 9.5% to 12% being singletons. The source material was CD8+ T cells sorted from PBMCs, sampled less than 30 months after vaccination. Receptor source: a man aged 45 to 75 who received an inactivated influenza vaccine.

This rearrangement joins TRBV7-9 to TRBJ2-7; no reliable D call. CDR1 SEHNR and CDR2 FQNEAQ come from the germline V gene (reference sequence). V was shortened by 3 bases and J by 4 bases, with 10 bases between the two germline ends. The CDR3 is made up of 13 amino acids. CDR3 sequence (DNA): TGTGCCAGCAGCTTTTCACAGTCGTACGAGCAGTACTTC. Translated: CASSFSQSYEQYF. Variable domain in full (rest from reference TRBV7-9 and TRBJ2-7): DTGVSQNPRHKITKRGQNVTFRCDPISEHNRLYWYRQTLGQGPEFLTYFQNEAQLEKSRLLSDRFSAERPKGSFSTLEIQRTEQGDSAMYLCASSFSQSYEQYFGPGTRLTVT.

CDR3 DNA: TGTGCCAGCAGCTTAAGACAAGGTGGGAGCTCCTACAATGAGCAGTTCTTC. Amino acid sequence: CASSLRQGGSSYNEQFF. The gene calls are TRBV4-2 and TRBJ2-1, with D possibly being TRBD2 (5 bases). The germline gives CDR1 LGHNA, CDR2 YNFKEQ. V lost 5 bases to trimming and J lost 0 bases, with 17 bases between them. The CDR3 sequence is 17 residues long.

This clonotype was found many times. V gene TRBV4-3 combines with J gene TRBJ1-1; possibly TRBD1 for D (5 bases). Trimming took 5 bases from V and 7 from J, leaving 17 bases between them. The germline CDR1 and CDR2 sequences are LGHNA and YSLEER. The CDR3 length is 14 residues. CDR3 residues: CASSSGGGRGEAFF. The CDR3 bases are TGCGCCAGCAGCTCCGGGGGGGGACGGGGTGAAGCTTTCTTT.

This clonotype was seen many times. The chain couples TRBV29-1 to TRBJ2-1; TRBD2 aligns across 7 bases. Germline lookup yields CDR1 SQVTM and CDR2 ANQGSEA. V lost 1 base to trimming and J lost 0 bases; unmatched junction nucleotides: 3. This CDR3 region has 15 residues. The CDR3 DNA reads as TGCAGCGTTGAAGTCGGCGGGGGCTCCTACAATGAGCAGTTCTTC. It specifies CSVEVGGGSYNEQFF.

This clonotype was seen a handful of times. The gene calls are TRBV27 and TRBJ1-1, with D possibly matching TRBD1 (5 bases). Deletions cut 3 bases from V and 8 bases from J, with 16 bases between. The V gene's germline CDR1 is MNHEY and CDR2 SMNVEV (reference sequence). CDR3 length equals 14 residues. CDR3 in amino acids: CASSFAGVGAEAFF. The CDR3 region has the DNA TGTGCCAGCAGTTTCGCCGGGGTCGGGGCGGAAGCTTTCTTT.

There are many counts of this clonotype. The chain has TRBV12-3 or TRBV12-4 and TRBJ2-1; either TRBD1 or TRBD2 may supply D (5 bases each). The CDR3 sequence is 13 residues long. Trimming removed 3 bases from V and 4 bases from J, with 7 bases in between. The CDR3 loop reads CASSFGTYNEQFF. The CDR3 DNA reads TGTGCCAGCAGTTTCGGGACGTACAATGAGCAGTTCTTC.

This clonotype was observed a few times. This chain links TRBV29-1 with TRBJ2-3, with no clear D. Trimming took 3 bases from V and 6 from J, leaving 7 bases between them. From germline, CDR1 is SQVTM and CDR2 ANQGSEA. CDR3 length equals 11 residues. The CDR3 region is CSVDHGDTQYF. The CDR3 nucleotides read TGCAGCGTTGATCACGGGGATACGCAGTATTTT.

This clonotype was seen just once. This chain links TRBV28 with TRBJ2-5; 10 bases match TRBD2. Germline values: CDR1 MDHEN, CDR2 SYDVKM. This CDR3 is built from 15 residues. After removal of 2 bases from V and 5 bases from J, the junction contained 5 bases not matched to a gene. In DNA form, the CDR3 reads TGTGCCAGCAGTTTAGCTAGCGGGAGAATGGAGACCCAGTACTTC. Translated: CASSLASGRMETQYF.

The sample holds a few counts of this clonotype. This chain connects TRBV5-6 to TRBJ2-7; D unresolved. The V gene's germline CDR1 is SGHDT and CDR2 YYEEEE. The CDR3 consists of 14 residues. V dropped 0 bases and J dropped 3 bases, with 10 bases sitting between them. The chain's CDR3 is CASSLVGSLYEQYF. The CDR3 bases are TGTGCCAGCAGCTTGGTCGGAAGCCTCTACGAGCAGTACTTC.

This clonotype has more than one count but fewer than ten. This chain connects TRBV7-8 to TRBJ2-7; D is undetermined. Germline assignment: CDR1 SGHVS and CDR2 FQNEAQ. V lost 2 bases, J lost 3 bases, and 8 bases lay in between. There are 13 residues in the CDR3. The CDR3 sequence is CASSLTSIYEQYF. DNA for the CDR3: TGTGCCAGCAGCTTAACCAGCATCTACGAGCAGTACTTC.

At least ten counts were recorded for this clonotype. V is TRBV27 and J is TRBJ2-7; D not certain. The CDR3 consists of 14 residues. V was shortened by 1 base and J by 3 bases, with 10 bases between the two germline ends. Germline lookup yields CDR1 MNHEY and CDR2 SMNVEV (reference sequence). CDR3 residues: CASSLYGVYYEQYF. In nucleotides, the CDR3 is TGTGCCAGCAGTTTATATGGGGTATACTACGAGCAGTACTTC.

The V call is TRBV7-9, the J call TRBJ2-5, with 8 bases lining up with TRBD2. Germline loops: CDR1 SEHNR, CDR2 FQNEAQ (reference sequence). The CDR3 contains 16 residues. With 3 bases clipped from V and 1 base from J, the junction kept 7 bases outside the gene matches. CDR3: CASSFDSLAGQETQYF. CDR3 nucleotides: TGTGCCAGCAGCTTTGATTCTCTAGCGGGCCAAGAGACCCAGTACTTC.

This clonotype appeared a few times. V usage is TRBV6-2 or TRBV6-3 and J usage is TRBJ2-3, with 9 bases lining up with TRBD1. Germline values: CDR1 MNHEY, CDR2 SVGEGT. With 6 bases clipped from V and 2 bases from J, the junction kept 3 bases outside the gene matches. CDR3 length equals 14 residues. CDR3 DNA: TGTGCCAGCAGCAGGACAGGGGTCACAGATACGCAGTATTTT. The encoded protein is CASSRTGVTDTQYF.

The table lists this clonotype with many counts. The chain has TRBV5-1 and TRBJ2-1; no clear D. Trimming shortened V by 0 bases and J by 5 bases, and 9 bases separated the two germline ends. Germline V CDR1 and CDR2: SGHRS, YFSETQ. CDR3 length: 14 residues. The CDR3 reads CASSLVVNDNEQFF. CDR3 DNA: TGCGCCAGCAGCTTGGTGGTGAATGACAATGAGCAGTTCTTC.

The sample holds a few counts of this clonotype. The V gene is TRBV20-1, the J gene TRBJ2-1; D possibly corresponds to TRBD1 (8 bases). The V end lost 0 bases, the J end lost 8 bases, and 14 bases lay between the germline ends. The germline V gene has CDR1 DFQATT and CDR2 SNEGSKA (reference sequence). The CDR3 contains 14 residues. The chain's CDR3 is CSARDFTGGDEQFF. CDR3 DNA sequence: TGCAGTGCTAGAGATTTTACAGGGGGGGATGAGCAGTTCTTC.

The rearrangement joins TRBV6-1 to TRBJ1-5, with D possibly matching TRBD1 (5 bases). The V gene lost 7 bases and the J gene lost 0 bases, with 19 bases spanning the gap. The germline CDR1 and CDR2 sequences are MNHNS and SASEGT. The CDR3 extends over 17 amino acids. The CDR3 loop reads CASNPSGGTYSNQPQHF. CDR3 nucleotides: TGTGCCAGCAATCCGAGTGGAGGGACCTATAGCAATCAGCCCCAGCATTTT.

This clonotype was seen ten or more times. The CDR3 here is CASSPGLAGWYNEQFF. Written as DNA, the CDR3 is TGCGCCAGCAGCCCGGGACTAGCGGGATGGTACAATGAGCAGTTCTTC. The chain uses TRBV5-1 and TRBJ2-1; 13 nucleotides align to TRBD2. The CDR3 length is 16 residues. The germline V gene encodes CDR1 SGHRS and CDR2 YFSETQ. Trimming at V came to 4 bases and at J to 4 bases, leaving 5 bases not matched to a gene. Looking up the rest from reference TRBV5-1 and TRBJ2-1 gives the full variable domain: KAGVTQTPRYLIKTRGQQVTLSCSPISGHRSVSWYQQTPGQGLQFLFEYFSETQRNKGNFPGRFSGRQFSNSRSEMNVSTLELGDSALYLCASSPGLAGWYNEQFFGPGTRLTVL.

The sample holds a few counts of this clonotype. This chain uses TRBV3-1 with TRBJ2-7; D possibly corresponds to TRBD2 (6 bases). Germline V gene sequence: CDR1 LGHDT, CDR2 YNNKEL (reference sequence). V lost 1 base, J lost 7 bases, and 8 bases lay in between. CDR3 size: 12 residues. The CDR3 DNA sequence: TGTGCCAGCAGCCAAGGCGGGACGGAGCAGTACTTC. This encodes CASSQGGTEQYF.